One and the same sample provided the 25 T cell receptor beta chains below, sequenced in a study of T cell repertoires in aging, cancer and after chemotherapy. The template was genomic DNA from peripheral blood, not RNA. TRB rearrangements spanning V, D and J were amplified using mixed TRB-A/B primers. TCRdb used MiXCR to reprocess the multiplex PCR reads, holding one entry per CDR3 protein. This table has fewer than 15,000 distinct CDR3 sequences, about 25% appearing once. Sequences were obtained from blood. Every receptor here comes from a human donor in good health.

The chain employs TRBV20-1 and TRBJ1-5; 9 bases are a match to TRBD1. Unmatched junction bases numbered 13, after V lost 2 bases and J lost 2 bases. Germline V gene lookup returns CDR1 DFQATT and CDR2 SNEGSKA (reference sequence). This CDR3 has 18 amino acids. The CDR3 protein is CSARSRTGEKGGNQPQHF. For the CDR3, the DNA is TGCAGTGCTAGATCTAGGACAGGGGAAAAAGGTGGCAATCAGCCCCAGCATTTT.

This clonotype has just a few counts. The genes are TRBV20-1 and TRBJ2-1; 7 bases fit TRBD2. This CDR3 is 16 amino acids long. The trim removed 2 bases at V and 10 bases at J, leaving 17 bases unmatched. From germline, CDR1 is DFQATT and CDR2 SNEGSKA (reference sequence). The CDR3 loop reads CSARPPLAERGEEQFF. CDR3 nucleotides: TGCAGTGCTAGACCCCCCCTAGCGGAACGAGGAGAGGAGCAGTTCTTC.

This clonotype came up many times. Here the CDR3 reads CASSGERFQPQHF. CDR3 sequence (DNA): TGTGCCAGCAGTGGCGAGAGGTTCCAGCCCCAGCATTTT. J is TRBJ1-5 and V is TRBV6-1; D gene unclear. Germline CDR1 MNHNS, CDR2 SASEGT. Trimming took 4 bases from V and 7 from J, leaving 11 bases between them. The CDR3 sequence is 13 residues long.

This clonotype was counted ten times or more. The V call is TRBV10-1, the J call TRBJ2-3, with D perhaps TRBD2 (5 bases). Germline V gene sequence: CDR1 WNHNN, CDR2 SYGVQD (reference sequence). V was shortened by 4 bases and J by 0 bases, with 14 bases between the two germline ends. This CDR3 has 16 amino acids. For the CDR3, the DNA is TGCGCCAGCAGTGTCCAAGCGGCCCCTAGCACAGATACGCAGTATTTT. Its protein product is CASSVQAAPSTDTQYF.

V and J are TRBV18 and TRBJ2-7; no clear D gene. Trimming pared 0 bases from V and 2 bases from J, leaving 5 bases between. Germline-derived CDR1 and CDR2 are KGHSH and LQKENI. The CDR3 has 13 residues. This CDR3 is CASSPPQPYEQYF. The CDR3 DNA sequence: TGTGCCAGCTCACCACCACAGCCCTACGAGCAGTACTTC.

The chain carries TRBV5-1 and TRBJ1-6; no definite D call. The V gene lost 0 bases and the J gene lost 6 bases, with 4 bases spanning the gap. The CDR3 extends over 13 amino acids. Germline CDR1 reads SGHRS; CDR2 reads YFSETQ. In DNA form, the CDR3 reads TGCGCCAGCAGCTTGGGCGGTAATTCACCCCTCCACTTT. The encoded protein is CASSLGGNSPLHF.

This clonotype was observed a few times. V and J are TRBV11-1 and TRBJ2-3; 8 bases map to TRBD2. Trimming at V came to 2 bases and at J to 1 base, leaving 5 bases not matched to a gene. The CDR3 contains 16 residues. Germline CDR1 and CDR2: SGHAT and FQDESV (reference sequence). CDR3 sequence: CASSLLGTRGTDTQYF. CDR3 DNA sequence: TGTGCCAGCAGCTTATTAGGGACTAGAGGCACAGATACGCAGTATTTT.

Remarks on this clonotype: An end of the junction differs from the germline gene, which may be a read error. The chain combines TRBV14 with TRBJ1-4; D ambiguous. This CDR3 comprises 15 residues. In germline, CDR1 is SGHDN, CDR2 FVKESK. The DNA for the CDR3 is TGTGCCAGCAGCCAAGGAGGCATCGCTAATGAAAAACAGTTTTTT. It specifies CASSQGGIANEKQFF.

The V call is TRBV20-1, the J call TRBJ1-3, with 9 positions matching TRBD1. CDR1 is DFQATT, CDR2 SNEGSKA, per germline (reference sequence). The CDR3 extends over 12 amino acids. After removal of 5 bases from V and 6 bases from J, the junction contained 2 bases not matched to a gene. The CDR3 loop reads CSARQGENTIYF. For the CDR3, the DNA is TGCAGTGCTCGACAGGGGGAAAACACCATATATTTT.

This clonotype appeared a few times. V and J are TRBV19 and TRBJ1-3, with D possibly being TRBD1 (5 bases). Germline V gene data show CDR1 as LNHDA and CDR2 as SQIVND (reference sequence). The CDR3 covers 15 residues. V was trimmed by 8 bases and J by 0 bases, leaving 14 bases between them. The CDR3 DNA is TGTGCCAGTGGATTGCAGGGCCCCTCTGGAAACACCATATATTTT. This gives the protein CASGLQGPSGNTIYF.

The chain combines TRBV5-1 with TRBJ1-1, with D unresolved. V was clipped by 5 bases and J by 2 bases, with 13 bases between them. The CDR3 loop spans 14 amino acids. The germline CDR1 and CDR2 sequences are SGHRS and YFSETQ. The CDR3 nucleotides read TGCGCCAGCAGTTCCCGACATATCAACACTGAAGCTTTCTTT. Translating it yields CASSSRHINTEAFF.

The gene calls are TRBV19 and TRBJ1-2; 7 bases agree with TRBD1. Germline CDR1 and CDR2: LNHDA and SQIVND (reference sequence). The CDR3 loop spans 12 amino acids. V trimming: 8 bases; J trimming: 1 base; junction bases outside the gene matches: 1. Written as DNA, the CDR3 is TGTGCCAGTGGGGACAGTAACTATGGCTACACCTTC. The encoded protein is CASGDSNYGYTF.

The V call is TRBV13, the J call TRBJ2-1, with a possible D match to TRBD1 (5 bases). V was clipped by 5 bases and J by 10 bases, with 18 bases between them. The germline gives CDR1 PRHDT, CDR2 FYEKMQ (reference sequence). The CDR3 covers 14 residues. CDR3 in amino acids: CASSPTPQGGEQFF. In nucleotides, the CDR3 is TGTGCCAGCAGCCCTACCCCCCAGGGTGGGGAGCAGTTCTTC.

This clonotype has a handful of counts. The genes are TRBV10-3 and TRBJ1-2, with a weak D call TRBD1 (6 bases). The CDR3 is made up of 17 amino acids. V lost 0 bases and J lost 4, with 18 bases in between. The germline gives CDR1 ENHRY, CDR2 SYGVKD. CDR3 amino acids: CAISESNRDSDLYGYTF. The CDR3 nucleotides read TGTGCCATCAGTGAGTCGAACAGGGACTCCGATCTCTATGGCTACACCTTC.

This clonotype was seen only a few times. The rearrangement uses TRBV10-3 and TRBJ2-2, with 9 bases aligning to TRBD2. Germline CDR1 and CDR2: ENHRY and SYGVKD. The junction had 3 bases not matched to a gene; V was cut back by 3 bases and J by 1 base. CDR3 length: 16 residues. The CDR3 nucleotides are TGTGCCATCAGTGAACTAGCGGGCGTGAACACCGGGGAGCTGTTTTTT. Translated, it gives CAISELAGVNTGELFF.

The chain joins TRBV20-1 to TRBJ2-5; 9 nucleotides match TRBD2. Germline values: CDR1 DFQATT, CDR2 SNEGSKA (reference sequence). The V and J ends lost 3 bases and 2 bases, in that order; junction bases with no gene match: 10. The CDR3 is 16 amino acids. The CDR3 region has the DNA TGCAGTGCTAGGAGAGAGCGGGGGGTCCCTCAAGAGACCCAGTACTTC. Translation: CSARRERGVPQETQYF.

The genes are TRBV4-1 and TRBJ2-2; tentative D call: TRBD1 (5 bases). V was cut by 1 base and J by 3 bases, with 6 bases left in between. CDR3 size: 14 residues. CDR1 MGHRA and CDR2 YSYEKL come from the germline V gene. The DNA for the CDR3 is TGCGCCAGCAGCCAAGGCAGGGACACCGGGGAGCTGTTTTTT. It is translated as CASSQGRDTGELFF.

This clonotype was observed a single time. The gene calls are TRBV4-2 and TRBJ1-4, with D possibly being TRBD1 (5 bases). Trimming left V 0 bases short and J 3 bases short, with 5 bases between. CDR3 length: 14 residues. Germline V lookup: CDR1 LGHNA, CDR2 YNFKEQ. For the CDR3, the DNA is TGTGCCAGCAGCCAAGAGGGGCCTAATGAAAAACTGTTTTTT. Translating gives CASSQEGPNEKLFF.

This clonotype was detected only a few times. This rearrangement joins TRBV5-1 to TRBJ2-7; D remains unclear. V lost 0 bases, J lost 3 bases, and 10 bases lay in between. CDR1 and CDR2 (germline): SGHRS, YFSETQ. There are 14 residues in the CDR3. The CDR3 sequence is CASSLGVGFYEQYF. The CDR3 nucleotides read TGCGCCAGCAGCTTGGGGGTCGGTTTCTACGAGCAGTACTTC.

This clonotype was observed a handful of times. The chain couples TRBV7-9 to TRBJ2-7, with TRBD1 as a possible D gene (5 bases). V was clipped by 5 bases and J by 0 bases, with 14 bases between them. CDR1 is SEHNR, CDR2 FQNEAQ, per germline (reference sequence). The CDR3 sequence is 15 residues long. CDR3 sequence (DNA): TGTGCCAGCAGCAAACGCGACAGATCCTCCTACGAGCAGTACTTC. Translated, it gives CASSKRDRSSYEQYF.

The CDR3 reads CSAVPVGGVGTDTQYF. Written as DNA, the CDR3 is TGCAGTGCCGTCCCAGTGGGGGGGGTAGGCACAGATACGCAGTATTTT. The chain is built from TRBV20-1 and TRBJ2-3, with 7 bases matching TRBD2. Germline lookup yields CDR1 DFQATT and CDR2 SNEGSKA (reference sequence). The CDR3 covers 16 residues. Germline trimming cut 6 bases from V and 1 base from J; bases unmatched to any gene: 13.

This clonotype came up a few times. The junction departs from germline at one end; a sequencing error may be responsible. The CDR3 reads CASSLVGTQDYGYTF. CDR3 nucleotides: TGTGCCAGCAGCTTAGTGGGGACACAGGACTATGGCTACACCTTC. The chain combines TRBV12-3 or TRBV12-4 with TRBJ1-2, with a weak D call TRBD1 (6 bases). The CDR3 runs to 15 residues.

This clonotype was recorded a few times. The chain is built from TRBV5-6 and TRBJ1-3; the D is unclear. This CDR3 is built from 14 residues. Germline CDR1 is SGHDT and CDR2 is YYEEEE. V shed 2 bases and J shed 5 bases, with 11 bases lying between them. In DNA, the CDR3 is TGTGCCAGCAGCTTAGGAGGGCCACGAAACACCATATATTTT. Amino acids: CASSLGGPRNTIYF.

This clonotype was counted only a few times. The rearrangement joins TRBV12-3 or TRBV12-4 to TRBJ1-1; D might be TRBD1 (6 bases). CDR3 size: 17 residues. The V end lost 4 bases, the J end lost 0 bases, and 18 bases lay between the germline ends. The CDR3 sequence: CASSSIGTGWMNTEAFF. As DNA, the CDR3 is TGTGCCAGCAGTTCTATAGGTACAGGGTGGATGAACACTGAAGCTTTCTTT.

By share, this clonotype counts as medium-sized. CDR3 DNA: TGCAGCGGACAGGACCAGGGGGAAAGGCAGTACTTC. It specifies CSGQDQGERQYF. The genes are TRBV29-1 and TRBJ2-7, with 7 bases matching TRBD1. CDR1 is SQVTM, CDR2 ANQGSEA, per germline. The CDR3 extends over 12 amino acids. V shed 7 bases, J shed 9 bases, and the junction held 12 bases outside the gene matches.